This paragraph covers one T cell receptor beta chain sequence. Its antigen is unidentified. This specimen belongs to a study of blood T cells in healthy people across ages. General observations from the study: With age, beta diversity per million T cells declined roughly linearly, significantly by 30 to 50. Versus aged donors, long-lived donors had higher diversity and more naive CD4+ cells. Expanded clonotype changes were possibly confounded by unknown donor CMV status.

Donors were healthy Caucasian individuals from Russia aged about 6 to 90. With a J-beta primer mix and a sample-barcoded 5' primer, a second PCR ran about 7 to 11 cycles. TCRdb analysed the 5' RACE reads with MiXCR anew, one entry per CDR3 protein. Among about 800,000 distinct CDR3 sequences, roughly 60% were seen once, and the ten largest hold roughly 20%. Trimming took off 5 bases at V and 11 bases at J, with 18 bases between the two ends. The CDR3 length is 13 residues. The germline CDR1 and CDR2 sequences are MDHEN and SYDVKM. The sequence was obtained from a young man in good health. The source material was blood. V gene TRBV28 combines with J gene TRBJ1-1; D is unresolved. The DNA for the CDR3 is TGTGCCAGCAGTCCCCCGGGCCCATGGGGTGCTTTCTTT. Its translation is CASSPPGPWGAFF.